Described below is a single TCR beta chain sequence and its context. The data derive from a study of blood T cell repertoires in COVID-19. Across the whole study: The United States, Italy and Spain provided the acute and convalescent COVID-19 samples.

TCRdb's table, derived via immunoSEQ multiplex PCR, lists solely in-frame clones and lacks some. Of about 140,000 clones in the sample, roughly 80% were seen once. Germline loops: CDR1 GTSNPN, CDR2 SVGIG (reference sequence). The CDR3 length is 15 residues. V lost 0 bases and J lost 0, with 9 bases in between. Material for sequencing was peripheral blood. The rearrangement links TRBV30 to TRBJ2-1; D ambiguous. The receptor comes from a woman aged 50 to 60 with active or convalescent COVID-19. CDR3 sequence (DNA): TGTGCCTGGAGTGTGTCTTCCAGCTCCTACAATGAGCAGTTCTTC. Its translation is CAWSVSSSSYNEQFF. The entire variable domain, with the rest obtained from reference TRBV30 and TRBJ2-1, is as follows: SQTIHQWPATLVQPVGSPLSLECTVEGTSNPNLYWYRQAAGRGLQLLFYSVGIGQISSEVPQNLSASRPQDRQFILSSKKLLLSDSGFYLCAWSVSSSSYNEQFFGPGTRLTVL.